This TCR beta chain was captured by sequencing in a study of shared clonotypes between healthy human individuals. Positively selected for CCR7, the CD45RO-negative cells used as naive CD8 cells excluded terminally differentiated effector memory CD45RA+ cells. Germline V gives CDR1 SNHLY, CDR2 FYNNEI. The CDR3 extends over 11 amino acids. This clone has just one count. This table comes from immunoSEQ multiplex PCR, and its TCRdb copy is limited to in-frame clones, with some not included. The sample carries about 2 million clones, over 85% recorded once. The chain combines TRBV2 with TRBJ1-2; D perhaps matches TRBD1 (5 bases). The material sequenced was naive CD8+ T cells sorted from blood. The sequence was obtained from a man younger than 30 in good health. CDR3: CVLLGDSGYTF. The CDR3 bases are TGTGTCTTGCTCGGAGACAGCGGCTACACCTTC.